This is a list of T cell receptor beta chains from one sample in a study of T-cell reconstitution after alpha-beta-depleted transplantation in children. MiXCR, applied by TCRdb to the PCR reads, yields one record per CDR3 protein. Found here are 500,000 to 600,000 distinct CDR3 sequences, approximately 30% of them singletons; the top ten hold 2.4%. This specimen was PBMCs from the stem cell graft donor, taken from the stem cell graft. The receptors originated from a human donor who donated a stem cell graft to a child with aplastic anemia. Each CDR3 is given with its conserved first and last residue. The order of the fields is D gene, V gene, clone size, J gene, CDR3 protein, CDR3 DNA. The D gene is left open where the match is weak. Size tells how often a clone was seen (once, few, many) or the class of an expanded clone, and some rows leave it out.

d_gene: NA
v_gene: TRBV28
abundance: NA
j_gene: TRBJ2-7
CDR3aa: CASSFGIGSSYEQYF
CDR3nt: TGTGCCAGCAGTTTTGGTATAGGGAGCTCCTACGAGCAGTACTTC

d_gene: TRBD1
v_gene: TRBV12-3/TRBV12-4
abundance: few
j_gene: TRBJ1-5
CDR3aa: CASSITGGQPQHF
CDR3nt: TGTGCCAGCAGTATTACAGGGGGTCAGCCCCAGCATTTT

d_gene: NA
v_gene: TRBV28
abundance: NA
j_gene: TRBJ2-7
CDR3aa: CASSLSDAGQYF
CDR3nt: TGTGCCAGCAGTTTGTCCGATGCGGGGCAGTACTTC

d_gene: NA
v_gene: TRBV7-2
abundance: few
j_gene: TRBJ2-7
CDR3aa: CASSAPSGPWEQYF
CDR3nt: TGTGCCAGCAGCGCCCCGTCCGGGCCGTGGGAGCAGTACTTC

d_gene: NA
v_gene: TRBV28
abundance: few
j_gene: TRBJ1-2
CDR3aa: CASKVIGTNYGYTF
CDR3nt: TGTGCCAGCAAGGTGATCGGAACTAACTATGGCTACACCTTC

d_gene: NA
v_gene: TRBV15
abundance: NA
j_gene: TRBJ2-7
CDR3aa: CATSSFGTYEQYF
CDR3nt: TGTGCCACCAGCAGTTTCGGGACCTACGAGCAGTACTTC

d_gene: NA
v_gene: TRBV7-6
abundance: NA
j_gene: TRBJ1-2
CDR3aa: CASSGGAGSGYTF
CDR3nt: TGTGCCAGCAGCGGGGGCGCGGGGAGCGGCTACACCTTC

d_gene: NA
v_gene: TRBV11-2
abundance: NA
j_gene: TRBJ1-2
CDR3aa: CASSPTPVGTRSNYGYTF
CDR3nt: TGTGCCAGCAGCCCTACCCCCGTAGGGACCCGTTCTAACTATGGCTACACCTTC

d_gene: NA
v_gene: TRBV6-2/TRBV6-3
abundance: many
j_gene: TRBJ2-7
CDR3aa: CASSGIVGPVAGRTYEQYF
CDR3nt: TGTGCCAGCAGTGGCATCGTTGGACCCGTAGCAGGTCGGACCTACGAGCAGTACTTC

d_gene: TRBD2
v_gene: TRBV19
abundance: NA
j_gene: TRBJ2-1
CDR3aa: CASSLAGGPSKEQFF
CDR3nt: TGTGCCAGTTCTCTAGCGGGAGGCCCCTCAAAAGAGCAGTTCTTC

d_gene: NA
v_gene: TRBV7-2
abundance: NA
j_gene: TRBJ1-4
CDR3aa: CASSLEGRRNEKLFF
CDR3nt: TGTGCCAGCAGCTTAGAGGGGCGTAGAAATGAAAAACTGTTTTTT

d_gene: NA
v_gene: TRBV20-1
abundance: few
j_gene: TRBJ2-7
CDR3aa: CSPERRTRGYEQYF
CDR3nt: TGCAGTCCCGAACGACGCACGCGGGGTTACGAGCAGTACTTC

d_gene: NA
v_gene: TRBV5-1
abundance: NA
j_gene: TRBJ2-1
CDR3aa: CASGSASSYNEQFF
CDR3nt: TGCGCCAGCGGTAGCGCGAGCTCCTACAATGAGCAGTTCTTC

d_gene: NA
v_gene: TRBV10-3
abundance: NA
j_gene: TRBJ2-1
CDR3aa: CAINSGTANEQFF
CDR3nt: TGTGCCATCAACTCCGGGACCGCTAATGAGCAGTTCTTC

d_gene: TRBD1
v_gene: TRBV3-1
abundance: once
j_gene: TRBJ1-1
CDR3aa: CASSQGVGQGAMNTEAFF
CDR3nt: TGTGCCAGCAGCCAAGGAGTGGGACAGGGGGCAATGAACACTGAAGCTTTCTTT

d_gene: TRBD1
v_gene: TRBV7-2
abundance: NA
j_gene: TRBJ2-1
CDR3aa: CASSLGQGAYEQFF
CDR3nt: TGTGCCAGCAGCTTAGGACAGGGGGCTTATGAGCAGTTCTTC

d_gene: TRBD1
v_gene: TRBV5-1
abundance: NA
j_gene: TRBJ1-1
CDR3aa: CASSLSDRAEAFF
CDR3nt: TGCGCCAGCAGCTTGTCGGACAGGGCCGAAGCTTTCTTT

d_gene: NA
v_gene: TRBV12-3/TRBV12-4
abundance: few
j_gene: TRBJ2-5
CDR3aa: CASSFSDKETQYF
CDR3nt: TGTGCCAGCAGTTTCTCGGATAAAGAGACCCAGTACTTC

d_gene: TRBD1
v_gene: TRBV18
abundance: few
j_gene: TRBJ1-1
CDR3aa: CASSPRQGMNTEAFF
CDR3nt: TGCGCCAGCAGCCCACGACAGGGCATGAACACTGAAGCTTTCTTT

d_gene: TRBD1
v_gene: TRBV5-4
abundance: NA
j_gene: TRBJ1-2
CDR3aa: CASSPGQANYGYTF
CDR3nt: TGTGCCAGCAGCCCTGGACAGGCGAATTATGGCTACACCTTC

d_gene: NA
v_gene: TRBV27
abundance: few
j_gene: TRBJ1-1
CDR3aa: CASSLLVDFSEAFF
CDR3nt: TGTGCCAGCAGTTTATTGGTGGATTTCTCTGAAGCTTTCTTT

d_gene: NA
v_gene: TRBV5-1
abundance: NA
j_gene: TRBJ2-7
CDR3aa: CASSSGQLSYEQYF
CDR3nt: TGCGCCAGCAGCTCGGGTCAACTCTCCTACGAGCAGTACTTC

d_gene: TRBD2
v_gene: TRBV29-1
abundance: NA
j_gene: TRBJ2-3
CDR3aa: CSVAGLAGGADTQYF
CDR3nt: TGCAGCGTTGCAGGACTAGCGGGAGGAGCAGATACGCAGTATTTT

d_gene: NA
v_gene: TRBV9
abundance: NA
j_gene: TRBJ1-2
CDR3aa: CASSTLSVTGNYGYTF
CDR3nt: TGTGCCAGCAGTACTTTATCCGTTACGGGGAACTATGGCTACACCTTC

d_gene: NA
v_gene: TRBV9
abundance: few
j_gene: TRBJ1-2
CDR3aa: CASSVGGSGYTF
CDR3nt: TGTGCCAGCAGCGTAGGGGGATCTGGCTACACCTTC

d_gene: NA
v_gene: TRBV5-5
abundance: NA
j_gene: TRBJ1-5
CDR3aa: CASSGTTQGGQPQHF
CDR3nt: TGTGCCAGCAGCGGAACCACACAGGGCGGGCAGCCCCAGCATTTT

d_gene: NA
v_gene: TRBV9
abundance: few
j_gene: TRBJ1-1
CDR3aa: CASSVGTMNTEAFF
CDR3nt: TGTGCCAGCAGCGTAGGAACAATGAACACTGAAGCTTTCTTT

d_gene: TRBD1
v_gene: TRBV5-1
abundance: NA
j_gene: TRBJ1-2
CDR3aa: CASSVTSRGSTDGYTF
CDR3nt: TGCGCCAGCAGCGTAACCTCCAGGGGGAGCACGGATGGCTACACCTTC

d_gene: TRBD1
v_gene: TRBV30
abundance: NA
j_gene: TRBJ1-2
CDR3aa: CAWTYRGTGGYTF
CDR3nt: TGTGCCTGGACCTACAGGGGGACGGGTGGCTACACCTTC

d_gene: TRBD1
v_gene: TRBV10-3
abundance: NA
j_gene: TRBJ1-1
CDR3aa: CAVRQGSNSNTEAFF
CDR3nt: TGTGCTGTCAGACAGGGTTCGAACAGCAACACTGAAGCTTTCTTT

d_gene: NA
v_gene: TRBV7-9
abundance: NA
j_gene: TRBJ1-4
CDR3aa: CASSPDLAREKLFF
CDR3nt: TGTGCCAGCAGCCCGGATTTGGCCCGGGAAAAACTGTTTTTT